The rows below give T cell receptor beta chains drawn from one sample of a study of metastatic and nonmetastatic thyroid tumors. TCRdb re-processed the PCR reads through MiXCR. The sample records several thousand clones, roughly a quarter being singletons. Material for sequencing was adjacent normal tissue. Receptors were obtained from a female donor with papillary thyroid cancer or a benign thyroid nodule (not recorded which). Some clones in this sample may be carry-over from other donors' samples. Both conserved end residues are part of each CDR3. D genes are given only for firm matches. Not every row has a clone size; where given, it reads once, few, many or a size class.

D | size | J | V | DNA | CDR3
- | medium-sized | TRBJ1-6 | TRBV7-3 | TGTGCCAGCAGCTTAATACCTGACAGTTCACCCCTCCACTTT | CASSLIPDSSPLHF
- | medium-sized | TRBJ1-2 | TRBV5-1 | TGCGCCAGCAGCTTGGAGGGCCAAGGGACGGGCTACACCTTC | CASSLEGQGTGYTF
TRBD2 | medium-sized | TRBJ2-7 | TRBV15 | TGTGCCACCAGCAGTAGCGGGAGGAAGGAGCAGTACTTC | CATSSSGRKEQYF
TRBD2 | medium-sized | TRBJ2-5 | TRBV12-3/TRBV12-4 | TGTGCCAGCAGTTTAGATCCAGCGGGAGGAGAGTACTTC | CASSLDPAGGEYF
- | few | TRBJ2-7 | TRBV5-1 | TGCGCCAGCAGCTTGGTCAGGGGAGGGACCTACTATCAGTACTTC | CASSLVRGGTYYQYF
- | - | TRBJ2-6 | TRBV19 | TGTGCCAGTAGTAGTGGACAGCACTCTGGGGCCAACGTCCTGACTTTC | CASSSGQHSGANVLTF
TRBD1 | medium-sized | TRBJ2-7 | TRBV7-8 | TGTGCCAGCAGCTTAGTCGGACAGGGCACAGGGAGCTACGAGCAGTACTTC | CASSLVGQGTGSYEQYF
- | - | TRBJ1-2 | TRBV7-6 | TGTGCCAGCAGCTTAGCGGGACTGACCCTCTATGGCTACACCTTC | CASSLAGLTLYGYTF
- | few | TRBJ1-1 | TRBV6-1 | TGTGCCAGCAGGATGAACACTGAAGCTTTCTTT | CASRMNTEAFF
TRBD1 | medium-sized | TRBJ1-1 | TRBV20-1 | TGCAGTGCCCAAGTTAGGGGGCCGGACACTGAAGCTTTCTTT | CSAQVRGPDTEAFF
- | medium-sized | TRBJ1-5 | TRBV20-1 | TGCAGTGCTAGCCCCCAACAGGATCAGCCCCAGCATTTT | CSASPQQDQPQHF
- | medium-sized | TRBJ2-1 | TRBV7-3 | TGTGCCAGCGGGGGCGGGAGCTCCTACAATGAGCAGTTCTTC | CASGGGSSYNEQFF
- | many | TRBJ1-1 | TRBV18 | TGTGCCAGCTCACCACAAAGGGGGGAGGTGAACACTGAAGCTTTCTTT | CASSPQRGEVNTEAFF
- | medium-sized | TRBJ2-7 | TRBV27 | TGTGCCAGCAGTTTAGGGTTTGGCTACGAGCAGTACTTC | CASSLGFGYEQYF
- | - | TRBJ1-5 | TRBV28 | TGTGCCAGCAGTTTAAACGGCAAACAGACGCAGCATTTT | CASSLNGKQTQHF
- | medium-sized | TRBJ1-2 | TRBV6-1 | TGTGCCAGCAGTGAAGAGGGGCGGATCTATGGCTACACCTTC | CASSEEGRIYGYTF
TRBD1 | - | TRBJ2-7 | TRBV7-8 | TGTGCCAGCAGCTTAGGGGGACAGGAGTCCTACGAGCAGTACTTC | CASSLGGQESYEQYF
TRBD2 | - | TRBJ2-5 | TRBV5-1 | TGCGCCAGCAGCTTTAGCGGGAGGGCCCAAGAGACCCAGTACTTC | CASSFSGRAQETQYF
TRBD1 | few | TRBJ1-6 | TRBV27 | TGTGCCAGCAGCACCGGGACAGGGAATTCACCCCTCCACTTT | CASSTGTGNSPLHF
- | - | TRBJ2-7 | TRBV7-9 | TGTGCCAGCAGCCTCCCTCGGGGGCTCGAGCAGTACTTC | CASSLPRGLEQYF
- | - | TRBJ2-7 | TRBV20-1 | TGCAGCGCTCATTCGGGGAAATCCTACGAGCAGTACTTC | CSAHSGKSYEQYF
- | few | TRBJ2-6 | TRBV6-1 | TGTGCCAGCCTGGAGGACTCTGGGGCCAACGTCCTGACTTTC | CASLEDSGANVLTF
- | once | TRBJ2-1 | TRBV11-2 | TGTGCCAGCAGCTTAAGTTCCGCGTACAACGAGCAGTTCTTC | CASSLSSAYNEQFF
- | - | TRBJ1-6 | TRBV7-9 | TGTGCCAGCAGCTTAGTTCGGGGGGATTCACCCCTCCACTTT | CASSLVRGDSPLHF
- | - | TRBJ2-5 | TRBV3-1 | TGTGCCAGCAGCCTCCGAAGGGGGTCAGGAGGGGAGACCCAGTACTTC | CASSLRRGSGGETQYF
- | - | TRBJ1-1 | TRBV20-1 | TGCAGTGCTAGTCCGGGATTGATCGCTGAAGCTTTCTTT | CSASPGLIAEAFF
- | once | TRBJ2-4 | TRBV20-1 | TGCAGTGCTAGAGGGGACGGAAAAGCCAAAAACATTCAGTACTTC | CSARGDGKAKNIQYF
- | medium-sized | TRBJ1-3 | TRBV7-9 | TGTGCCAGCAGCCGCATCGCCTCAGGAAACACCATATATTTT | CASSRIASGNTIYF
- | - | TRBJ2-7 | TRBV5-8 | TGTGCCAGCAGCGGGGGGGACACAACCTTCTCCTACGAGCAGTACTTC | CASSGGDTTFSYEQYF
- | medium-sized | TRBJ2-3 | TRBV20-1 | TGCAGTGTAGTGGCGGGCGGAGGCACAGATACGCAGTATTTT | CSVVAGGGTDTQYF
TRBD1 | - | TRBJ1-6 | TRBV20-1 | TGCAGTGCTAGGGCTCCGGGACAGGGAGGATTCTCCTATAATTCACCCCTCCACTTT | CSARAPGQGGFSYNSPLHF
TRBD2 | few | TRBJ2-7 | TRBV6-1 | TGTGCCAGCAGTGCCCTAGCGGTAACCTACGAGCAGTACTTC | CASSALAVTYEQYF
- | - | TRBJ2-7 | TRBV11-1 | TGTGCCAGCAGCTTAGTTGGGGGCGAGCAGTACTTC | CASSLVGGEQYF
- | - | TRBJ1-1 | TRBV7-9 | TGTGCCAGCAGCTACGGACAGAACACTGAAGCTTTCTTT | CASSYGQNTEAFF
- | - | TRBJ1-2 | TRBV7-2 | TGTGCCAGCAGCTTAGACCATAGACGCGCGGGCTACACCTTC | CASSLDHRRAGYTF
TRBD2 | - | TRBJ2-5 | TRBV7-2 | TGTGCCAGCAGCTTATCTAGCGGGGGTCAAGAGACCCAGTACTTC | CASSLSSGGQETQYF
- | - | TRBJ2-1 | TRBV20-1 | TGCAGTGCTAGGGACTTTAATTCCTACAATGAGCAGTTCTTC | CSARDFNSYNEQFF
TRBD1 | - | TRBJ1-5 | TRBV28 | TGTGCCAGCAGTTTTCTCCTGGGAGGGGGCTTGTTTCCTCCCCAGCATTTT | CASSFLLGGGLFPPQHF
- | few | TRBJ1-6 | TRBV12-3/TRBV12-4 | TGTGCCAGCAGTTTAGGGGGAGGAGGGAATTCACCCCTCCACTTT | CASSLGGGGNSPLHF
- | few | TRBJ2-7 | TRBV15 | TGTGCCACCAGCAGAGGGGTAGGGTCGAGGGAGCAGTACTTC | CATSRGVGSREQYF
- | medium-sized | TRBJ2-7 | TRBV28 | TGTGCCAGCAGCCGGGGCCACTACGAGCAGTACTTC | CASSRGHYEQYF
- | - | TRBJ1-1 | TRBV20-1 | TGCAGTGCTAGAGATACAGGACAGCTCATGAACACTGAAGCTTTCTTT | CSARDTGQLMNTEAFF
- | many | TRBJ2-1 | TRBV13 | TGTGCCAGCAGCTCAAACAGGGCGCTGAACAGGTTCTTC | CASSSNRALNRFF
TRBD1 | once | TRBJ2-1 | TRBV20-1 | TGCAGTGCTAAGCGGACAGGGGGGAATGAGCAGTTCTTC | CSAKRTGGNEQFF
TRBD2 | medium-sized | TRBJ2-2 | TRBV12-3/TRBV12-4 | TGTGCCAGCAGCCCGACCGGGACTAGCAGCACCGGGGAGCTGTTTTTT | CASSPTGTSSTGELFF
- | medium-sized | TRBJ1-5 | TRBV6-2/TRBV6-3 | TGTGCCAGCAGTTTGCGTCCACATCAGCCCCAGCATTTT | CASSLRPHQPQHF
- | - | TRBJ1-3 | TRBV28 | TGTGCCAGCAGTTCGACAGGCTCTGGAAACACCATATATTTT | CASSSTGSGNTIYF
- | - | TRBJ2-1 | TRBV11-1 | TGTGCCAGCAGCCCAGCGACCATAGATAGCCCGAGGAACAATGAGCAGTTCTTC | CASSPATIDSPRNNEQFF
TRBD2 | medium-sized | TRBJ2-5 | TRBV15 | TGTGCCACTAGCGGGAGTCAGCAAGAGACCCAGTACTTC | CATSGSQQETQYF
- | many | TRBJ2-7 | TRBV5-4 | TGTGCCAGCAGCTCGCAGCGGGCCAGCTCCTACGAGCAGTACTTC | CASSSQRASSYEQYF
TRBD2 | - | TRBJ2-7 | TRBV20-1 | TGCAGTGCTAGAGGGGCTAGCGGGAGTAACTCCTACGGGCAGTACTTC | CSARGASGSNSYGQYF
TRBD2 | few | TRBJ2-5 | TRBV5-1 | TGCGCCAGCAGCTCCACTAGCGTGATGGTGGAGACCCAGTACTTC | CASSSTSVMVETQYF